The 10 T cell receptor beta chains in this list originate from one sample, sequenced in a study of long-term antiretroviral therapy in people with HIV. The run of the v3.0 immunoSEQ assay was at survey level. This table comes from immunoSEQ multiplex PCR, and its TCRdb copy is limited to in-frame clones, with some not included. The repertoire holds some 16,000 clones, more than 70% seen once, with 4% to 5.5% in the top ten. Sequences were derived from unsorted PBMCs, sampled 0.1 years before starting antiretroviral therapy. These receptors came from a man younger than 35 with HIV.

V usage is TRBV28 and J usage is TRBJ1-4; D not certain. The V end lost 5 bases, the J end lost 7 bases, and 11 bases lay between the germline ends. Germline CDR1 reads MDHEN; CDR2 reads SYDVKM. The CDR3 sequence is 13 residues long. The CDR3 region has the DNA TGTGCCAGCAGTCCCCGTCTAGCTGAAAAACTGTTTTTT. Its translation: CASSPRLAEKLFF.

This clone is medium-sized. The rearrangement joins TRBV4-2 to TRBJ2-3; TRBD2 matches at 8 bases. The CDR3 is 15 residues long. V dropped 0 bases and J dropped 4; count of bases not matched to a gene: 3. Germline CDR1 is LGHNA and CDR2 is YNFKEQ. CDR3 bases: TGTGCCAGCAGCCAAGATCGGGGGGGCCCAGATACGCAGTATTTT. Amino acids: CASSQDRGGPDTQYF.

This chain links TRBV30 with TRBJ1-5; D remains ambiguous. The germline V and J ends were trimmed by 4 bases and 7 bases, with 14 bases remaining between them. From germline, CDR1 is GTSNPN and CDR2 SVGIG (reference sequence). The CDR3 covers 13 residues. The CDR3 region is CAWKVEGEQPQHF. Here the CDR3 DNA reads TGTGCCTGGAAGGTGGAGGGCGAGCAGCCCCAGCATTTT.

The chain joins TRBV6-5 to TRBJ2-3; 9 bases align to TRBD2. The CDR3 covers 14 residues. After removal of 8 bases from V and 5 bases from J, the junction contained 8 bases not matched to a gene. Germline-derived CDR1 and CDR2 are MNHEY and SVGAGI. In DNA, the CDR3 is TGTGCCAGCTCTAGCGGGGTAACACGAGATACGCAGTATTTT. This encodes CASSSGVTRDTQYF.

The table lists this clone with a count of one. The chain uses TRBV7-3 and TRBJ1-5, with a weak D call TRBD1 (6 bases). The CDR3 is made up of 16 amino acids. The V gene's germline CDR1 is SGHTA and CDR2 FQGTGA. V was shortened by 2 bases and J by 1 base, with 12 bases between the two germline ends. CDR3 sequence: CASSLRGGRSNQPQHF. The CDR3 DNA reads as TGTGCCAGCAGCTTACGAGGGGGGAGGAGCAATCAGCCCCAGCATTTT.

CDR3 nucleotides: TGTGCCAGCAGTTACTATAGGGTGAACACTGAAGCTTTCTTT. It yields the protein CASSYYRVNTEAFF. The chain links TRBV7-2 to TRBJ1-1; D remains unclear. CDR1 SGHTA and CDR2 FQGNSA come from the germline V gene. This CDR3 has 14 residues. V gave up 6 bases and J gave up 0 bases, with 11 bases separating them.

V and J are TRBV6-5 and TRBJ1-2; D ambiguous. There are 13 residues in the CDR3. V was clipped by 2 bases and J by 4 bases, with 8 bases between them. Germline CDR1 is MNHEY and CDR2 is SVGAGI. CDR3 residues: CASSYRESYGYTF. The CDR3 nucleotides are TGTGCCAGCAGTTACCGGGAAAGCTATGGCTACACCTTC.

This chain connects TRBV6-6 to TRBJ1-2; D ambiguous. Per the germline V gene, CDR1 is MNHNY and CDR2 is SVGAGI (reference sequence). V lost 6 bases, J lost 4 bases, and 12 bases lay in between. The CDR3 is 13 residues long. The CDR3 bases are TGTGCCAGCAGCGAGGGCTGGAGCTATGGCTACACCTTC. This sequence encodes CASSEGWSYGYTF.

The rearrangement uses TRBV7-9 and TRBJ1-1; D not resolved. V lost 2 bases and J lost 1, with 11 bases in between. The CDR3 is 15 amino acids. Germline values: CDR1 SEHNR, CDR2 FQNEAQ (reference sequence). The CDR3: CASSLLSGQNTEAFF. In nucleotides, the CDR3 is TGTGCCAGCAGCTTACTCTCCGGTCAGAACACTGAAGCTTTCTTT.

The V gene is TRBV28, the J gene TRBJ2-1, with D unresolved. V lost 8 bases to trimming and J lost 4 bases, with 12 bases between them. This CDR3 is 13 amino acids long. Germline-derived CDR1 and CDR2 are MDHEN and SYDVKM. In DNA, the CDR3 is TGTGCCAGCGAAGGGTGGCCGTACAATGAGCAGTTCTTC. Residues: CASEGWPYNEQFF.